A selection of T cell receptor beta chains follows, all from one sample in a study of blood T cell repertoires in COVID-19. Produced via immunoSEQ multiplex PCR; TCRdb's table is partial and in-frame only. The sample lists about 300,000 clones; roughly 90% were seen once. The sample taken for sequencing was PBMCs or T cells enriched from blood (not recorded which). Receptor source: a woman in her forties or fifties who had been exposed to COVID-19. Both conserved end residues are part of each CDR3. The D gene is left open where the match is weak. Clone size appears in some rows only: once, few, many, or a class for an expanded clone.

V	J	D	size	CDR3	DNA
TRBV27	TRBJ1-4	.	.	CASSPVGAAGEKLFF	TGTGCCAGCAGCCCCGTCGGGGCGGCGGGGGAAAAACTGTTTTTT
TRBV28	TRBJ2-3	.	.	CASSTPADTQYF	TGTGCCAGCAGTACCCCGGCAGATACGCAGTATTTT
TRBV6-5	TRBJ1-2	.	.	CASSYTGKVGYGYTF	TGTGCCAGCAGTTACACGGGAAAGGTGGGCTATGGCTACACCTTC
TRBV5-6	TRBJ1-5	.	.	CASSWGGKDQPQHF	TGTGCCAGCAGCTGGGGGGGCAAAGATCAGCCCCAGCATTTT
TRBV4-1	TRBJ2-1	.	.	CASSQDPRLASSYNEQFF	TGCGCCAGCAGCCAAGATCCCCGTCTCGCGAGCTCCTACAATGAGCAGTTCTTC
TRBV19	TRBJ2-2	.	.	CASSTGFTGELFF	TGTGCCAGTTCTACAGGGTTCACCGGGGAGCTGTTTTTT
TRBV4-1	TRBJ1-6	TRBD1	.	CASSPRDRASPLHF	TGCGCCAGCAGCCCCCGGGACAGGGCCTCACCCCTCCACTTT
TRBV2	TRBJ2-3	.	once	CASSERFRTDTQYF	TGTGCCAGCAGTGAGAGGTTCCGCACAGATACGCAGTATTTT
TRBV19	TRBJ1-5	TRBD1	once	CASSAGTVGDQPQHF	TGTGCCAGTAGTGCAGGGACAGTTGGGGATCAGCCCCAGCATTTT
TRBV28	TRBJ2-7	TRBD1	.	CASSQGRDRANEQYF	TGTGCCAGCAGTCAGGGCCGGGACAGGGCCAACGAGCAGTACTTC
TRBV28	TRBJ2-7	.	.	CASRGGLKEPNYYEQYF	TGTGCCAGCAGGGGGGGACTTAAGGAACCGAATTACTACGAGCAGTACTTC
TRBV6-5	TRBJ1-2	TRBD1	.	CASSSNRGGYGYTF	TGTGCCAGCAGTTCTAACAGGGGTGGCTATGGCTACACCTTC
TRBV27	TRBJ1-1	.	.	CASSSPVMNTEAFF	TGTGCCAGCAGTTCCCCGGTAATGAACACTGAAGCTTTCTTT
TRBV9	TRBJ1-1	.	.	CASSGYRNTEAFF	TGTGCCAGCAGCGGATACAGGAACACTGAAGCTTTCTTT
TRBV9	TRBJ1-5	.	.	CASSVAVNQPQHF	TGTGCCAGCAGCGTAGCCGTCAATCAGCCCCAGCATTTT
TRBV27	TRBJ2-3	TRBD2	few	CASSSSGVRTDTQYF	TGTGCCAGCAGTTCTAGCGGGGTTCGCACAGATACGCAGTATTTT
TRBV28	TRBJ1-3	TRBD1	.	CASMTGAGNTIYF	TGTGCCAGCATGACAGGGGCTGGAAACACCATATATTTT
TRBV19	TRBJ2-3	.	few	CASSPTSTGTDTQYF	TGTGCCAGTAGTCCCACCTCCACAGGGACAGATACGCAGTATTTT
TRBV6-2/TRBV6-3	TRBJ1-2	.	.	CASSLQLLGGSGYGYTF	TGTGCCAGCAGCCTACAACTACTTGGGGGCAGTGGCTATGGCTACACCTTC
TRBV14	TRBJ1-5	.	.	CASSRARGQPQHF	TGTGCCAGCAGCCGGGCCAGGGGCCAGCCCCAGCATTTT
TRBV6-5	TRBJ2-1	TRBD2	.	CASCLAGAMNEQFF	TGTGCCAGCTGTCTAGCGGGGGCCATGAATGAGCAGTTCTTC
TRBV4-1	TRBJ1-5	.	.	CASSQVIYQPQHF	TGCGCCAGCAGCCAAGTAATTTATCAGCCCCAGCATTTT
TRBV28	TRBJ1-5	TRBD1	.	CASSESGGEQPQHF	TGTGCCAGCAGCGAATCAGGGGGCGAACAGCCCCAGCATTTT
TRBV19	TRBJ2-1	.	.	CASSIGGYSNEQFF	TGTGCCAGTAGTATAGGGGGCTACTCCAATGAGCAGTTCTTC
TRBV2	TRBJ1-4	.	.	CASRFGTYEKLFF	TGTGCCAGCAGATTTGGGACATATGAAAAACTGTTTTTT
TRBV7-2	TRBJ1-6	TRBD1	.	CASSTRGQAVDNSPLHF	TGTGCCAGCAGCACCCGGGGACAGGCGGTAGATAATTCACCCCTCCACTTT
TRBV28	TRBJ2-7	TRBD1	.	CASSPRDRGRTYEQYF	TGTGCCAGCAGTCCTCGGGACAGGGGGCGGACCTACGAGCAGTACTTC
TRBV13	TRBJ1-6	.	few	CASSLQERFSNSPLHF	TGTGCCAGCAGTCTACAGGAGAGGTTTAGTAATTCACCCCTCCACTTT
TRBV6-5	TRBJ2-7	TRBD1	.	CASSYDRDRTYEQYF	TGTGCCAGCAGTTACGATCGGGACAGGACCTACGAGCAGTACTTC
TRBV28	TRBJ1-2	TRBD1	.	CASRLNRGGGYTF	TGTGCCAGCAGGCTTAACAGGGGGGGTGGCTACACCTTC
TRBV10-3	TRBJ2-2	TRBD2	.	CAIEGTSGTGELFF	TGTGCCATCGAAGGGACTAGCGGGACCGGGGAGCTGTTTTTT
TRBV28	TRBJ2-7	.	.	CASSLGSYEQYF	TGTGCCAGCAGTTTAGGCAGCTACGAGCAGTACTTC
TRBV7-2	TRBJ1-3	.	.	CASSSNQGMGGNTIYF	TGTGCCAGCAGCTCCAATCAGGGGATGGGGGGAAACACCATATATTTT
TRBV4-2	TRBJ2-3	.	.	CASSQGLADTQYF	TGTGCCAGCAGCCAAGGTCTCGCAGATACGCAGTATTTT
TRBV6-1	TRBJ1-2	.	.	CASSEAASSYGYTF	TGTGCCAGCAGTGAAGCCGCGTCTTCCTATGGCTACACCTTC
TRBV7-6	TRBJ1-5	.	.	CASSLGPPGGNQPQHF	TGTGCCAGCAGCTTAGGGCCCCCAGGCGGCAATCAGCCCCAGCATTTT
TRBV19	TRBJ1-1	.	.	CASSTLTGRTAVNTEAFF	TGTGCCAGTAGTACCTTGACAGGTAGGACGGCGGTGAACACTGAAGCTTTCTTT
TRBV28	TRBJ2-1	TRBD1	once	CASRASGTDIYNEQFF	TGTGCCAGCAGGGCCTCCGGGACAGACATCTACAATGAGCAGTTCTTC
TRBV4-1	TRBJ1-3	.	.	CASSQDSTGSPGNTIYF	TGCGCCAGCAGCCAAGATTCCACGGGATCTCCTGGAAACACCATATATTTT
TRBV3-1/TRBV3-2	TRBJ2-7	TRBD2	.	CASSRTKRDSYEQYF	TGTGCCAGCAGCCGGACTAAGCGGGATAGCTACGAGCAGTACTTC
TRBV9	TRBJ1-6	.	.	CASSVGLGGTPLHF	TGTGCCAGCAGCGTAGGTTTAGGGGGAACACCCCTCCACTTT
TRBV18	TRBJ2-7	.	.	CASSVSTGFPYEQYF	TGTGCCAGCTCAGTCAGCACAGGGTTTCCCTACGAGCAGTACTTC
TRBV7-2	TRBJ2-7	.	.	CASSLKGPRYEQYF	TGTGCCAGCAGCTTGAAGGGGCCGAGGTACGAGCAGTACTTC
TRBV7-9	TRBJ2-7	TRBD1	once	CASSPGQENSYEQYF	TGTGCCAGCAGCCCAGGACAGGAGAACTCCTACGAGCAGTACTTC
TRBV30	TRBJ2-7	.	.	CAWSGQFVSEQYF	TGTGCCTGGAGTGGACAGTTTGTGAGCGAGCAGTACTTC
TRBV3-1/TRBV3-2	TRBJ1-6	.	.	CASSQLPGGSPNSPLHF	TGTGCCAGCAGCCAATTGCCCGGGGGGTCCCCCAATTCACCCCTCCACTTT
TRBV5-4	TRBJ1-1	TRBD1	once	CASSRANYRGGTEAFF	TGTGCCAGCAGCCGCGCAAATTACAGGGGGGGAACTGAAGCTTTCTTT
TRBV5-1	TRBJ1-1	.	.	CASRTQDPPEAFF	TGCGCCAGCAGAACGCAGGATCCTCCTGAAGCTTTCTTT
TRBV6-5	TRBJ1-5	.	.	CASSYSFNQPQHF	TGTGCCAGCAGTTACAGCTTCAATCAGCCCCAGCATTTT
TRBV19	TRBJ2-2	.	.	CASGQRTTNTGELFF	TGTGCCAGTGGCCAGCGGACGACGAACACCGGGGAGCTGTTTTTT
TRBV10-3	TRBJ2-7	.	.	CAIQDSGEQYF	TGTGCCATCCAGGACAGCGGCGAGCAGTACTTC
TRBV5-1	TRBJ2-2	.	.	CASSRRPTTVNTGELFF	TGCGCCAGCAGCCGACGGCCGACTACAGTGAACACCGGGGAGCTGTTTTTT